A selection of T cell receptor beta chains follows, all from one sample in a study of blood T cell repertoires in COVID-19. Some clones are missing from TCRdb's copy, which holds only in-frame ones; the method was immunoSEQ multiplex PCR. The data show 70,000 to 100,000 clones, 65% to 85% seen once. The sequencing sample was made of peripheral blood. These receptors were obtained from a woman of 80 years or more with acute or convalescent COVID-19. The conserved cysteine and the conserved F or W are not part of the CDR3 here. A D gene is named only where the DNA matches it firmly.

d_call: TRBD1
v_call: TRBV11-2
j_call: TRBJ2-7
cdr3_aa: ASSSWGQGNEQY

d_call: TRBD1
v_call: TRBV18
j_call: TRBJ1-4
cdr3_aa: ASSPAGTGGDEKLF

d_call: -
v_call: TRBV10-3
j_call: TRBJ1-5
cdr3_aa: AISWDNSNQPQH

d_call: -
v_call: TRBV29-1
j_call: TRBJ1-5
cdr3_aa: SVGGSNQPQH

d_call: TRBD2
v_call: TRBV18
j_call: TRBJ2-2
cdr3_aa: ASSPLRLAAGELF

d_call: -
v_call: TRBV5-4
j_call: TRBJ2-3
cdr3_aa: ASSFPSASSTDTQY

d_call: -
v_call: TRBV30
j_call: TRBJ1-5
cdr3_aa: ASSSTRGGSNQPQH

d_call: -
v_call: TRBV6-5
j_call: TRBJ2-2
cdr3_aa: ASTYQGTGELF

d_call: TRBD2
v_call: TRBV10-3
j_call: TRBJ2-1
cdr3_aa: ASGASGGGGSSYNEQF

d_call: TRBD1
v_call: TRBV5-1
j_call: TRBJ1-1
cdr3_aa: ASSLNPDRVNTEAF

d_call: -
v_call: TRBV5-1
j_call: TRBJ2-7
cdr3_aa: ASSLASVSRNPYEQY

d_call: -
v_call: TRBV5-4
j_call: TRBJ2-7
cdr3_aa: ASSPYTGNREQY

d_call: TRBD1
v_call: TRBV9
j_call: TRBJ2-1
cdr3_aa: ASSVVGTDNEQF

d_call: -
v_call: TRBV12-5
j_call: TRBJ2-3
cdr3_aa: ASVSRGTSTDTQY

d_call: TRBD1
v_call: TRBV19
j_call: TRBJ1-4
cdr3_aa: ASSTGGGVSEKLF

d_call: TRBD1
v_call: TRBV10-3
j_call: TRBJ1-6
cdr3_aa: AIRQGADNSPLH

d_call: -
v_call: TRBV7-7
j_call: TRBJ1-1
cdr3_aa: ASSPGVGTEAF

d_call: TRBD2
v_call: TRBV5-4
j_call: TRBJ2-3
cdr3_aa: ASSRAAGGVTDTQY

d_call: TRBD2
v_call: TRBV7-8
j_call: TRBJ2-3
cdr3_aa: ASSLGGSGGTDTQY

d_call: TRBD1
v_call: TRBV5-4
j_call: TRBJ2-7
cdr3_aa: ASQATGGHEQY

d_call: -
v_call: TRBV7-8
j_call: TRBJ1-2
cdr3_aa: ASSLGLGGNYGYT

d_call: -
v_call: TRBV9
j_call: TRBJ2-5
cdr3_aa: ASSVGGRGETQY

d_call: -
v_call: TRBV3-1/TRBV3-2
j_call: TRBJ1-3
cdr3_aa: ASSRNPGHFGSGNTIY

d_call: -
v_call: TRBV5-6
j_call: TRBJ1-5
cdr3_aa: ASSLIGGNQPQH

d_call: TRBD1
v_call: TRBV28
j_call: TRBJ2-1
cdr3_aa: ASSRDRVTMGQF

d_call: TRBD2
v_call: TRBV5-1
j_call: TRBJ2-3
cdr3_aa: ASSLLDGGATDTQY

d_call: TRBD2
v_call: TRBV5-4
j_call: TRBJ2-3
cdr3_aa: ASSTNQRGGYTDTQY

d_call: TRBD1
v_call: TRBV7-2
j_call: TRBJ1-3
cdr3_aa: ASSLIGGTISDTIY

d_call: TRBD2
v_call: TRBV6-1
j_call: TRBJ2-5
cdr3_aa: ASSATGTSGGRETQY

d_call: -
v_call: TRBV3-1/TRBV3-2
j_call: TRBJ1-6
cdr3_aa: ASSLSTYSPLH

d_call: -
v_call: TRBV7-2
j_call: TRBJ2-1
cdr3_aa: ASSTTRGRNEQF